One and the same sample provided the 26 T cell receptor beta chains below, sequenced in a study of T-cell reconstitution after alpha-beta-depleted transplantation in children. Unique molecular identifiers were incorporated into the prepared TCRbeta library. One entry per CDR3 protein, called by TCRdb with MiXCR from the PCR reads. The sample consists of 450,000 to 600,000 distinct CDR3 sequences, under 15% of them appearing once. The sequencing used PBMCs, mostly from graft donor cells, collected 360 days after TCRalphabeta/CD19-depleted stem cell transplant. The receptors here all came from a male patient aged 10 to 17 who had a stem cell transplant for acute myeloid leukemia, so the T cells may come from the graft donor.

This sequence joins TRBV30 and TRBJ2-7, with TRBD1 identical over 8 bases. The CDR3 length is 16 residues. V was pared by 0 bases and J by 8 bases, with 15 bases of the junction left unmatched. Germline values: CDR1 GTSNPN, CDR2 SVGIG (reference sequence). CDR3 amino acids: CAWSVEAGQGRIKQYF. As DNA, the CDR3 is TGTGCCTGGAGTGTAGAGGCCGGACAGGGTCGTATCAAGCAGTACTTC.

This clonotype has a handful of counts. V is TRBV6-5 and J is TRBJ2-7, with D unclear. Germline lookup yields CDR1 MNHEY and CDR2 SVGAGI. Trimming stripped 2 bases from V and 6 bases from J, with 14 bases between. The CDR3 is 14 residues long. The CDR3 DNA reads TGTGCCAGCAGTTACCCCTTTCCAGACGGCGAGCAGTACTTC. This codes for CASSYPFPDGEQYF.

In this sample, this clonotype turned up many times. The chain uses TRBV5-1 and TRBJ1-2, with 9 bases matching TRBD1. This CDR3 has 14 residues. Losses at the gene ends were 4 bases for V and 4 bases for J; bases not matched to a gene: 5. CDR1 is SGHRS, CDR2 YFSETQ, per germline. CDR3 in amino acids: CASSQDRGVYGYTF. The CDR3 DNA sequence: TGCGCCAGCAGCCAGGACAGGGGCGTCTATGGCTACACCTTC.

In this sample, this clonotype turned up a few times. CDR3 protein: CASREPGTGGNYGYTF. Here the CDR3 DNA reads TGTGCCAGCAGAGAACCCGGGACAGGGGGTAACTATGGCTACACCTTC. The chain has TRBV6-2 or TRBV6-3 and TRBJ1-2; 11 bases agree with TRBD1. The CDR3 is 16 amino acids. Looked up from germline, CDR1 is MNHEY and CDR2 is SVGEGT. The V segment lost 6 bases and the J segment 1 base; nucleotides outside the gene matches: 7.

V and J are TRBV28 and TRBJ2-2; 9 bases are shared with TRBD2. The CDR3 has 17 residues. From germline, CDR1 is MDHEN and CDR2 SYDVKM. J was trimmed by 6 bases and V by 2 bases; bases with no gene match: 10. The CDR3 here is CASSLVGGRAVSGELFF. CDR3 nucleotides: TGTGCCAGCAGTTTAGTCGGCGGGAGGGCCGTTTCCGGGGAGCTGTTTTTT.

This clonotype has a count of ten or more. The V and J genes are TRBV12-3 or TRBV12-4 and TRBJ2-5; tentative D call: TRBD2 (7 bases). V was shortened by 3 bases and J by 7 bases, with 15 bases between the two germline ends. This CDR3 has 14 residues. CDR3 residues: CASSFTGGGVTQYF. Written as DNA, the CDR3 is TGTGCCAGCAGTTTTACGGGGGGCGGAGTGACCCAGTACTTC.

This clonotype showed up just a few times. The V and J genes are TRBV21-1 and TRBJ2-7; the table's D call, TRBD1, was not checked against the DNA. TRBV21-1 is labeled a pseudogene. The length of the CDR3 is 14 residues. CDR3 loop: CASSKGGRAYEQYF. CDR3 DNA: TGTGCCAGCAGCAAAGGTGGCAGGGCCTACGAGCAGTACTTC.

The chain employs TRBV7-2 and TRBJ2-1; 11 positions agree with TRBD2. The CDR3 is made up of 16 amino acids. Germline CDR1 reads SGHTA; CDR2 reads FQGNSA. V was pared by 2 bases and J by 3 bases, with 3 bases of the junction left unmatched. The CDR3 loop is CASSLKGLAVYNEQFF. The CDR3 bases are TGTGCCAGCAGCTTAAAGGGACTAGCGGTCTACAATGAGCAGTTCTTC.

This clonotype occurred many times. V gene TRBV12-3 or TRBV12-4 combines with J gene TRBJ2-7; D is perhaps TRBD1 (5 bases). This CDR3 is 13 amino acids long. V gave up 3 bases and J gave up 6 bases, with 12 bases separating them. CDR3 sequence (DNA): TGTGCCAGCAGTTTTCAGGGCCTGAGCGAGCAGTACGTC. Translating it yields CASSFQGLSEQYV.

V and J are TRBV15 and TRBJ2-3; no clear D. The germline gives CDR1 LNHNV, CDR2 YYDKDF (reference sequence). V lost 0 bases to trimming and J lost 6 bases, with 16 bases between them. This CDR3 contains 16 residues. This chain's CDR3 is CATSRDRSANPDTQYF. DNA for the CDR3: TGTGCCACCAGCAGAGATCGAAGCGCCAATCCGGATACGCAGTATTTT.

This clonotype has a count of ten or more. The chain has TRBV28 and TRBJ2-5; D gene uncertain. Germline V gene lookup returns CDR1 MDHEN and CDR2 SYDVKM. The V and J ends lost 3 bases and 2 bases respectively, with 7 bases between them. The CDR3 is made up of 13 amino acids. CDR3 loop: CASSLWQQETQYF. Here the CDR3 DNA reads TGTGCCAGCAGTTTGTGGCAACAAGAGACCCAGTACTTC. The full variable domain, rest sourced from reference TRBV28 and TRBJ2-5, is DVKVTQSSRYLVKRTGEKVFLECVQDMDHENMFWYRQDPGLGLRLIYFSYDVKMKEKGDIPEGYSVSREKKERFSLILESASTNQTSMYLCASSLWQQETQYFGPGTRLLVL.

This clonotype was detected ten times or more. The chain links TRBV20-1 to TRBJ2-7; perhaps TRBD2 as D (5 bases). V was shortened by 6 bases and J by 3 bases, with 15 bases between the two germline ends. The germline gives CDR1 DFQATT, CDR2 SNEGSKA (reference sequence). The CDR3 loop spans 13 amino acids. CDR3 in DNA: TGCAGTGCATTCAAGGACGGGGACTACGAGCAGTACTTC. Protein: CSAFKDGDYEQYF.

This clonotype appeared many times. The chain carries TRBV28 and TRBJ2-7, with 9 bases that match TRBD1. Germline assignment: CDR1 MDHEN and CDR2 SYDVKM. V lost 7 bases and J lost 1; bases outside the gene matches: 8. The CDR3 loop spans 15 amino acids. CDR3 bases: TGTGCCAGCACGGCTACTGGGACAGGGTCCTACGAGCAGTACTTC. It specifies CASTATGTGSYEQYF. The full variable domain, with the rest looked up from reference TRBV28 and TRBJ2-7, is DVKVTQSSRYLVKRTGEKVFLECVQDMDHENMFWYRQDPGLGLRLIYFSYDVKMKEKGDIPEGYSVSREKKERFSLILESASTNQTSMYLCASTATGTGSYEQYFGPGTRLTVT.

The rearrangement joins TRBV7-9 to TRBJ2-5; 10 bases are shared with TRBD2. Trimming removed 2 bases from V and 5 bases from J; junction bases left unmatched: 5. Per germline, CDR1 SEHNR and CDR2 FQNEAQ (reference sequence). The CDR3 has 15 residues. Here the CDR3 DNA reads TGTGCCAGCAGCTTACGTAGCGGGAGGCGGGAGACCCAGTACTTC. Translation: CASSLRSGRRETQYF.

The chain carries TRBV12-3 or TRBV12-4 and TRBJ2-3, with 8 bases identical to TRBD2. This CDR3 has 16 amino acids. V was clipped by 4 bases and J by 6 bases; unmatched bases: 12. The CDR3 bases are TGTGCCAGCAGTTCCCCTATCGGGAGGGCCTTGGATACGCAGTATTTT. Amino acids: CASSSPIGRALDTQYF.

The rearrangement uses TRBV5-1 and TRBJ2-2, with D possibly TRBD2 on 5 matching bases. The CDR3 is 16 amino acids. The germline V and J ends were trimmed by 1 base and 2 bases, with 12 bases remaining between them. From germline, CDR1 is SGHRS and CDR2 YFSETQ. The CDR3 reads CASSLSGRPNTGELFF. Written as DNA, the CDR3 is TGCGCCAGCAGCTTGAGCGGTCGACCTAACACCGGGGAGCTGTTTTTT.

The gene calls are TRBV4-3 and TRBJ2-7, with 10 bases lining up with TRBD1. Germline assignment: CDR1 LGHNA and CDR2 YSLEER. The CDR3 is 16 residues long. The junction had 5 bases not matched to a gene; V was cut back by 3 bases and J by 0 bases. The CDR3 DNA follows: TGCGCCAGCAGCCAGGACAGGGGGATAACCTCCTACGAGCAGTACTTC. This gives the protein CASSQDRGITSYEQYF.

The CDR3 DNA follows: TGTGCCAGCAGTCGAACAGGGACCTCTCAGTACTTC. It yields the protein CASSRTGTSQYF. V is TRBV7-2 and J is TRBJ2-7; possibly TRBD1 for D (6 bases). CDR3 length: 12 residues. V shed 6 bases and J shed 10 bases, with 16 bases lying between them. Germline CDR1 SGHTA, CDR2 FQGNSA.

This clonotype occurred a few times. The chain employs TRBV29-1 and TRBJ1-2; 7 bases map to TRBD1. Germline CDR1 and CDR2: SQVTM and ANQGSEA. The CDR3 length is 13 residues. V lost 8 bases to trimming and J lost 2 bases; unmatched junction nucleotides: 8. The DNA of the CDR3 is TGCAGCATAGGGACAGATATCAACTATGGCTACACCTTC. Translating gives CSIGTDINYGYTF.

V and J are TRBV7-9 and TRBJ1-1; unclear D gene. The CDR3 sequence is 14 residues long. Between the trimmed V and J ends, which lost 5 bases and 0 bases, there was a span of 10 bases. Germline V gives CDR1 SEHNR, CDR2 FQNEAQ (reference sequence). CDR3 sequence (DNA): TGTGCCAGCAGCCCCTCTATCCTGAACACTGAAGCTTTCTTT. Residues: CASSPSILNTEAFF. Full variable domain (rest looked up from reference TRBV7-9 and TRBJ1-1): DTGVSQNPRHKITKRGQNVTFRCDPISEHNRLYWYRQTLGQGPEFLTYFQNEAQLEKSRLLSDRFSAERPKGSFSTLEIQRTEQGDSAMYLCASSPSILNTEAFFGQGTRLTVV.

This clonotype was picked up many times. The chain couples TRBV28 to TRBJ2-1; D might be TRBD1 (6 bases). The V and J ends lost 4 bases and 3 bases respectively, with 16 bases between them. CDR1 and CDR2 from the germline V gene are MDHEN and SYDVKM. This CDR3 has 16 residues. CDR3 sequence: CASSSGTQKIYNEQFF. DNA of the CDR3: TGTGCCAGCAGTTCCGGGACACAAAAAATCTACAATGAGCAGTTCTTC.

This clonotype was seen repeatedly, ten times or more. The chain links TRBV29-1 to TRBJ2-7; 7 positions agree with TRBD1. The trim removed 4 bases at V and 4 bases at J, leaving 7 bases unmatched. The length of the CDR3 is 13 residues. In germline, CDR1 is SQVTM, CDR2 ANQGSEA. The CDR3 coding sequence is TGCAGCGTTGCGAGGGGGCGCTTATACGAGCAGTACTTC. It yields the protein CSVARGRLYEQYF.

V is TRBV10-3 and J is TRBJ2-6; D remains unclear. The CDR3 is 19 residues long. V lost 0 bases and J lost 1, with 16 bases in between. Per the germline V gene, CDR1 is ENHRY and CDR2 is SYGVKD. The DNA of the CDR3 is TGTGCCATCAGTGAGTCCTCGTACGGCGGACCTTCTGGGGCCAACGTCCTGACTTTC. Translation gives CAISESSYGGPSGANVLTF.

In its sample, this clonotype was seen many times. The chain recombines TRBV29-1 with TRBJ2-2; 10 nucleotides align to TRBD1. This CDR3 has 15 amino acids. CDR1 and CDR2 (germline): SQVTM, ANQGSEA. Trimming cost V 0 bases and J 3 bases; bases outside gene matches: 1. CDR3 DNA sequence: TGCAGCGTTGAAGAGGGACAGGGGTACACCGGGGAGCTGTTTTTT. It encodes CSVEEGQGYTGELFF.

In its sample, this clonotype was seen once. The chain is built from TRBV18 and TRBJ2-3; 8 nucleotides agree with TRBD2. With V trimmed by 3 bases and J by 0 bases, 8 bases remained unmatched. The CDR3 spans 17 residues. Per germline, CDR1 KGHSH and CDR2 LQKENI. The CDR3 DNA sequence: TGTGCCAGCTCACCTCTCCCCGCTAGCGGGAGCACAGATACGCAGTATTTT. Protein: CASSPLPASGSTDTQYF.

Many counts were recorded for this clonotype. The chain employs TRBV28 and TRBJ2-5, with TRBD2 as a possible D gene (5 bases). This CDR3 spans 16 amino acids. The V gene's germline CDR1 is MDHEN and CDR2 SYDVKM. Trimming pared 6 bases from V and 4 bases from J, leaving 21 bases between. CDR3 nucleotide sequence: TGTGCCAGCAGCCGTTTTTCGGGCGCAAGCGGAGAGACCCAGTACTTC. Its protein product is CASSRFSGASGETQYF.